The clone carrying this T cell receptor beta chain was picked up one time. The record originates from a study of blood T cell repertoires in COVID-19. Study at large: Collection of acute and convalescent COVID-19 samples took place in the United States, Italy and Spain.

V gave up 3 bases and J gave up 0 bases, with 8 bases separating them. The CDR3 is made up of 14 amino acids. Germline assignment: CDR1 SGDLS and CDR2 YYNGEE. The table came from immunoSEQ multiplex PCR; TCRdb's copy has only in-frame clones and leaves some out. The sample yields roughly 460,000 clones, roughly 90% seen once. The clonotype originates from a man aged 18 to 30 with COVID-19, enrolled during active disease. V is TRBV9 and J is TRBJ2-3, with D hard to call. The sample was peripheral blood. In DNA form, the CDR3 reads TGTGCCAGCAGCGGTAGCCTAAGCACAGATACGCAGTATTTT. Translating it yields CASSGSLSTDTQYF.